In its sample, the clone carrying this T cell receptor (beta chain) was seen a few times. The data originate from a study of blood T cell repertoires in COVID-19. With 6 bases removed from V and 0 bases from J, the gap between germline ends came to 12 bases. Germline values: CDR1 LGHNT, CDR2 FRNRAP. The CDR3 is made up of 15 amino acids. Per the study methods: Reference gene primers were amplified, and this amplification served to estimate nucleated cell counts. Method: immunoSEQ multiplex PCR; TCRdb's copy keeps in-frame clones and lacks some. Clonal size and the V and J genes are those of that table, whereas D and trimming came from the DNA. Of roughly 230,000 clones listed, 80% to 85% were seen once; the top ten hold about 3.5%.

The chain links TRBV12-5 to TRBJ2-1; D call uncertain. The sample taken for sequencing was PBMCs or T cells enriched from blood (not recorded which). The source is a man in his fifties who had recovered from COVID-19. CDR3 coding DNA: TGTGCTAGTGGACCGCCCCTAAGCTCCTACAATGAGCAGTTCTTC. Translated, it gives CASGPPLSSYNEQFF.